This TCR beta chain derives from a study of T cell responses to AZD1222 COVID-19 vaccine. To note about this clone: Its specificity is unknown.

Sequencing used immunoSEQ multiplex PCR; TCRdb keeps in-frame clones, though not all of them. Among roughly 180,000 clones listed, approximately 91% were seen once. Losses at the gene ends were 5 bases for V and 7 bases for J; bases not matched to a gene: 24. The germline V gene has CDR1 LGHNT and CDR2 FRNRAP. This CDR3 comprises 19 residues. Study-wide results and limits: Baseline seropositivity occurred in only a handful of AZD1222 recipients. With dominance at 160-218 and 743-854, vaccine-associated CD4 TCRs spanned spike. Variant regions that are unmutated are reportedly the target of nearly half of spike-specific TCRs.

The source was peripheral blood, collected 28 days after the second AZD1222 dose. This chain uses TRBV12-5 with TRBJ1-2, with 8 bases lining up with TRBD1. The receptor was derived from an adult who received the AZD1222 COVID-19 vaccine. CDR3 nucleotides: TGTGCTAGTGGTCCCGCAAACAGGGGGATCGTTGGTCCCGTGTTTGGCTACACCTTC. Translation gives CASGPANRGIVGPVFGYTF.